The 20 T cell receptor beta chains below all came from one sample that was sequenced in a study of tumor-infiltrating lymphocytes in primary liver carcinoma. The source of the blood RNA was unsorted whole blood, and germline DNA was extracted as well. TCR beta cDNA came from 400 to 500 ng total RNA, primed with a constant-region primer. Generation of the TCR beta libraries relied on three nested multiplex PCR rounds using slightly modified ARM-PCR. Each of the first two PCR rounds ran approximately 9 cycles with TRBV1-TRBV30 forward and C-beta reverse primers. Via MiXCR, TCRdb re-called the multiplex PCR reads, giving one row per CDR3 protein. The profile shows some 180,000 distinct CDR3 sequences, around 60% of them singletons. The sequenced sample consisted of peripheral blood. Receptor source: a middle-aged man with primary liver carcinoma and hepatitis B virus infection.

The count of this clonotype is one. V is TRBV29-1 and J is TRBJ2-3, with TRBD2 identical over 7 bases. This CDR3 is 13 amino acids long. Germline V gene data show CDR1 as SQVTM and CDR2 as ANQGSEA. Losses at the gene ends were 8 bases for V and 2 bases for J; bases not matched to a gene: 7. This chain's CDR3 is CSCEGGDTDTQYF. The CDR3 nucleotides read TGCAGCTGTGAGGGAGGGGACACAGATACGCAGTATTTT.

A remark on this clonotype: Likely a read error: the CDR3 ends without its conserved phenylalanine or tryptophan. The CDR3 protein is CSVVTGEESQYL. The CDR3 nucleotides read TGCAGCGTTGTTACAGGGGAAGAGTCCCAGTACTTA. The gene calls are TRBV29-1 and TRBJ2-5, with 7 bases that match TRBD1. The CDR3 is 12 residues long. Germline V gene lookup returns CDR1 SQVTM and CDR2 ANQGSEA.

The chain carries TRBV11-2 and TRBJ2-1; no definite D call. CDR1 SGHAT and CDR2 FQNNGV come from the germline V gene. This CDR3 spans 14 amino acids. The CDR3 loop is CARSLPLAYNEQFF. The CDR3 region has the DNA TGTGCTAGAAGCTTACCTCTAGCCTACAATGAGCAGTTCTTC.

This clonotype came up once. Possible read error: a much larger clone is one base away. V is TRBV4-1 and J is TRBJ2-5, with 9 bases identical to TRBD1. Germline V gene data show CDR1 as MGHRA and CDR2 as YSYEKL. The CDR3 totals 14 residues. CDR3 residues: CASRQGTGPETQYF. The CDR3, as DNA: TGCGCCAGCAGGCAAGGGACAGGGCCGGAGACCCAGTACTTC.

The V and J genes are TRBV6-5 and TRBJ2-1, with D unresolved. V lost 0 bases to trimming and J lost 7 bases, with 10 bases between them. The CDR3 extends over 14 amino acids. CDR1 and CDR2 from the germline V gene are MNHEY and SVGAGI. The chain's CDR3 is CASSYSDPRNEQFF. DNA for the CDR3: TGTGCCAGCAGTTACTCGGACCCCCGGAATGAGCAGTTCTTC.

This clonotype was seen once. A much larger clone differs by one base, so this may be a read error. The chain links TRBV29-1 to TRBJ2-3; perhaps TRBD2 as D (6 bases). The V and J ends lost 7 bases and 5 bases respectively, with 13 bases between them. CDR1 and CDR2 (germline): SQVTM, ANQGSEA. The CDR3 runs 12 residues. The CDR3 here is CSDIGTGDTQYF. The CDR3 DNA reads TGCAGCGATATTGGGACTGGAGATACGCAGTATTTT.

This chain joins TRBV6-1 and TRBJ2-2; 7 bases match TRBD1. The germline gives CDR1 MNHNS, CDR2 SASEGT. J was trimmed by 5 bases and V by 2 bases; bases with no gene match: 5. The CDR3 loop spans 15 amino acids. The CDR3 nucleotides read TGTGCCAGCAGTGAATACGGGACAGATACCGGGGAGCTGTTTTTT. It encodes CASSEYGTDTGELFF.

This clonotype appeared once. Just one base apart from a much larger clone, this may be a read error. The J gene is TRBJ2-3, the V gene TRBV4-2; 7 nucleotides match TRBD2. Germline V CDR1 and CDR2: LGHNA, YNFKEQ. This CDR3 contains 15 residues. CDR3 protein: CASTIWAGVTDRQYF. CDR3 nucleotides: TGTGCCAGCACCATTTGGGCGGGAGTGACAGATAGGCAGTATTTT.

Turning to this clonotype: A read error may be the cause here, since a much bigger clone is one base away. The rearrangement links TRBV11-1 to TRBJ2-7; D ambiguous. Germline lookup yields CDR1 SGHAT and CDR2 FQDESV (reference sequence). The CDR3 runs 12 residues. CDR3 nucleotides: TGTGGCAGCAGCCTCACGGGTGCCGAGCAGTACTTC. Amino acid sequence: CGSSLTGAEQYF. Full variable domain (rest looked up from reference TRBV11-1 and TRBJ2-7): EAEVAQSPRYKITEKSQAVAFWCDPISGHATLYWYRQILGQGPELLVQFQDESVVDDSQLPKDRFSAERLKGVDSTLKIQPAELGDSAMYLCGSSLTGAEQYFGPGTRLTVT.

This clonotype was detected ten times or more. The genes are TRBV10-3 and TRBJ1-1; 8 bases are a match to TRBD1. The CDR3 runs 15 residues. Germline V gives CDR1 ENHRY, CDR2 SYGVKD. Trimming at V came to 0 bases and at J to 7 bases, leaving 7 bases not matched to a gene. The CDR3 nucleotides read TGTGCCATCAGTGAGTCGAGAGGACAGGGCAATGAAGCTTTCTTT. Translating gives CAISESRGQGNEAFF.

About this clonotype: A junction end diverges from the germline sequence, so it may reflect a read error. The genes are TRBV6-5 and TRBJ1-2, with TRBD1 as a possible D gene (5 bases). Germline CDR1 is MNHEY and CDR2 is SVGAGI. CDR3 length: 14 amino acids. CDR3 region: CTSSSPGLSYGYTF. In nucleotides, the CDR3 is TGTACCAGCAGTAGTCCGGGACTTTCTTATGGCTACACCTTC.

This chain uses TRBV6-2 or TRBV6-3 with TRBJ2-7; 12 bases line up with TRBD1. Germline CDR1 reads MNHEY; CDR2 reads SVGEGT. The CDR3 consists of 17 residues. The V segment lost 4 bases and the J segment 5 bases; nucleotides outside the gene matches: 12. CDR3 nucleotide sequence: TGTGCCAGCAGTTTCGATACCTTGGGACAGGGGGCTGACGAGCAGTACTTC. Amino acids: CASSFDTLGQGADEQYF.

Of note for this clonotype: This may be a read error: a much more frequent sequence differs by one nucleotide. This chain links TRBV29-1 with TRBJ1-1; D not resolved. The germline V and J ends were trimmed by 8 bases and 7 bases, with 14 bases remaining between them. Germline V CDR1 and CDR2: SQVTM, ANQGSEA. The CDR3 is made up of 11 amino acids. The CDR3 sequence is CSSRTSHEAFF. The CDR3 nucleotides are TGCAGCTCTCGGACCTCTCATGAAGCTTTCTTT.

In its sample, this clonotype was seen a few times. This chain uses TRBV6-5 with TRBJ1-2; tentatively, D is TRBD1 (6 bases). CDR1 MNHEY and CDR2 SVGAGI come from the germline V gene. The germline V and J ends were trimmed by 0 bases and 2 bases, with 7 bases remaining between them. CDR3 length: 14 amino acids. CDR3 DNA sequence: TGTGCCAGCAGTTACTCGGACAGAAACTATGGCTACACCTTC. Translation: CASSYSDRNYGYTF.

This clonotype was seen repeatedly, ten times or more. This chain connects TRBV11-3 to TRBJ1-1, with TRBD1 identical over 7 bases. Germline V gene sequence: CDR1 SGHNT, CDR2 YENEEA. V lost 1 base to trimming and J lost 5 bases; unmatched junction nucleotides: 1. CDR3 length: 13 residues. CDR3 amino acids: CASSLGTGTEAFF. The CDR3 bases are TGTGCCAGCAGCTTAGGGACAGGAACTGAAGCTTTCTTT.

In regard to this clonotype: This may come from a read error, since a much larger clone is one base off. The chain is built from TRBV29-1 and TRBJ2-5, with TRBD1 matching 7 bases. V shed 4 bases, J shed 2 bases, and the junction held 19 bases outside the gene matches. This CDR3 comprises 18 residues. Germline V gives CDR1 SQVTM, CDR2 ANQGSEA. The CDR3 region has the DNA TGCAGCGTTGTCTTCGCGGAATTTGGGACAGATTTTCAAGAGACCCAGTACTTC. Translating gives CSVVFAEFGTDFQETQYF.

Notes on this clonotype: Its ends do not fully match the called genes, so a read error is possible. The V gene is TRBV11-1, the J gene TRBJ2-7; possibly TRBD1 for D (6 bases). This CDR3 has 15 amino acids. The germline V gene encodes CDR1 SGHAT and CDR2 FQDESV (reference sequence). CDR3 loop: CAISARGQYSYEQYF. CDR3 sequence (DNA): TGTGCCATCAGCGCCAGGGGTCAATACTCCTACGAGCAGTACTTC.

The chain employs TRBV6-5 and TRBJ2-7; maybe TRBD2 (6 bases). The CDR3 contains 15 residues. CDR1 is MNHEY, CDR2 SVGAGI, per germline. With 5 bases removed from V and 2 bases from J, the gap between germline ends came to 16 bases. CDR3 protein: CASSPPGTAPYEQYF. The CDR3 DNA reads TGTGCCAGCAGTCCCCCCGGGACTGCACCCTACGAGCAGTACTTC.

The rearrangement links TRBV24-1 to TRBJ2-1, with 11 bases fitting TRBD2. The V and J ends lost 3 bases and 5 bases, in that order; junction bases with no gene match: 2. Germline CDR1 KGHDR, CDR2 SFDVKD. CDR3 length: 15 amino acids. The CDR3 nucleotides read TGTGCCACCAGTGATCCGGGACTAGCGGACAATGAGCAGTTCTTC. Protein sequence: CATSDPGLADNEQFF.

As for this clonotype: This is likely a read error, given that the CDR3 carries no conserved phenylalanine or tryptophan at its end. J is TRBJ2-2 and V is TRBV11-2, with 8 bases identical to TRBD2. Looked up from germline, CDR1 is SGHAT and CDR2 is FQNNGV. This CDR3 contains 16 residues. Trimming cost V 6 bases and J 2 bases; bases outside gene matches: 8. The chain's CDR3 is CASSRTSGDNTGELFL. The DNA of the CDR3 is TGTGCCAGCAGTCGAACTAGCGGAGATAACACCGGGGAGCTGTTTTTA.